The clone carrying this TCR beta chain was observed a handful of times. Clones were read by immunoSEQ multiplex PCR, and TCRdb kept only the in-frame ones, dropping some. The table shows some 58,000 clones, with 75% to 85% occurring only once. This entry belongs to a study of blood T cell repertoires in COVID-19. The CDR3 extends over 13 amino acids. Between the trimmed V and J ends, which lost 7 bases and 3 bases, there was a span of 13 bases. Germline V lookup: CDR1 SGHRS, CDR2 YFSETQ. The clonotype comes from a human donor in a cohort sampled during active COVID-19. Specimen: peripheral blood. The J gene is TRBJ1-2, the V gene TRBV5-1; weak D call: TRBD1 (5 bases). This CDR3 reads CASRTGGDYGYTF. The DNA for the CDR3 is TGCGCCAGCCGGACCGGGGGGGACTATGGCTACACCTTC.